Below, 4 T cell receptor beta chains from the same sample are listed, as sequenced in a study of T cells in pancreatic ductal adenocarcinoma. The data were produced by immunoSEQ multiplex PCR, yet TCRdb's version contains in-frame clones alone and is incomplete. The sample records 4,500 to 6,000 clones, more than 70% being singletons. The selected patients with pancreatic ductal adenocarcinoma had surgery but no neoadjuvant therapy. The sequenced sample consisted of pancreatic tumor tissue. These receptors were taken from a human donor with pancreatic ductal adenocarcinoma.

This clone showed up just a few times. The chain is built from TRBV6-5 and TRBJ1-1; D remains unclear. CDR3 length: 14 amino acids. Deletions cut 5 bases from V and 5 bases from J, with 15 bases between. Per germline, CDR1 MNHEY and CDR2 SVGAGI. For the CDR3, the DNA is TGTGCCAGCAGTGCCCCGTGGGAGGGTACTGAAGCTTTCTTT. Protein: CASSAPWEGTEAFF.

This chain connects TRBV18 to TRBJ2-4, with D possibly called TRBD1 or TRBD2 (5 bases each). V was cut by 8 bases and J by 1 base, with 9 bases left in between. From germline, CDR1 is KGHSH and CDR2 LQKENI. The CDR3 spans 13 residues. Here the CDR3 DNA reads TGTGCCAGCGGGGGAAGCGCCAAAAACATTCAGTACTTC. Translation: CASGGSAKNIQYF.

Comments on this clone: Other DNA sequences in this specimen translate into the identical CDR3. The chain carries TRBV5-6 and TRBJ1-1; tentatively, D is TRBD1 (6 bases). The CDR3 totals 15 residues. Trimming removed 4 bases at V and 0 bases at J, with 13 bases between. From germline, CDR1 is SGHDT and CDR2 YYEEEE. The CDR3 DNA reads TGTGCCAGCAGCCTGGTTGGGGGCATGAACACTGAAGCTTTCTTT. It is translated as CASSLVGGMNTEAFF. Full variable domain (remainder filled in from reference TRBV5-6 and TRBJ1-1): DAGVTQSPTHLIKTRGQQVTLRCSPKSGHDTVSWYQQALGQGPQFIFQYYEEEERQRGNFPDRFSGHQFPNYSSELNVNALLLGDSALYLCASSLVGGMNTEAFFGQGTRLTVV.

The chain couples TRBV30 to TRBJ2-7; maybe TRBD2 (6 bases). Germline assignment: CDR1 GTSNPN and CDR2 SVGIG (reference sequence). V lost 3 bases to trimming and J lost 1 base, with 13 bases between them. The CDR3 has 14 residues. The CDR3 coding sequence is TGTGCCTGGAGGCTACCTAGCGCTTCCTACGAGCAGTACTTC. This encodes CAWRLPSASYEQYF.